These 19 T cell receptor beta chains originate from one sample sequenced in a study of blood T cells in healthy people across ages. With a J-beta primer mix and a sample-barcoded 5' primer, a second PCR ran roughly 6 to 11 cycles. TCRdb fed the 5' RACE reads into MiXCR, producing one record per CDR3 protein. The sample shows approximately 820,000 distinct CDR3 sequences, around 43% of them seen only once. Sequencing was performed on blood. Every receptor here comes from a man between 60 and 75 years old in good health.

This clonotype was found many times. The V gene is TRBV4-1, the J gene TRBJ2-7, with D possibly called TRBD1 or TRBD2 (5 bases each). Trimming took 1 base from V and 2 from J, leaving 12 bases between them. The germline V gene encodes CDR1 MGHRA and CDR2 YSYEKL. The CDR3 has 15 amino acids. CDR3 coding DNA: TGCGCCAGCAGCCAAGGTGGGACGGCCACCTACGAGCAGTACTTC. It is translated as CASSQGGTATYEQYF.

In this sample, this clonotype turned up once. The chain joins TRBV13 to TRBJ2-1; TRBD2 matches at 15 bases. The CDR3 is 17 amino acids. J lost 4 bases, V lost 5 bases, and 6 bases had no gene match. The germline gives CDR1 PRHDT, CDR2 FYEKMQ (reference sequence). The CDR3 region is CASSAGGLAGGYNEQFF. The CDR3 coding sequence is TGTGCCAGCAGCGCGGGGGGACTAGCGGGGGGATACAATGAGCAGTTCTTC. The full variable domain, completed using reference TRBV13 and TRBJ2-1, is AAGVIQSPRHLIKEKRETATLKCYPIPRHDTVYWYQQGPGQDPQFLISFYEKMQSDKGSIPDRFSAQQFSDYHSELNMSSLELGDSALYFCASSAGGLAGGYNEQFFGPGTRLTVL.

This clonotype has only one observation. The chain has TRBV12-3 or TRBV12-4 and TRBJ2-3, with D perhaps matching TRBD1 or TRBD2 (5 bases each). Trimming removed 0 bases at V and 6 bases at J, with 10 bases between. The length of the CDR3 is 14 residues. The CDR3 spells CASSLAEEGDTQYF. CDR3 DNA: TGTGCCAGCAGTTTAGCAGAAGAGGGGGATACGCAGTATTTT.

To note about this clonotype: Since a much larger clone is just one base distant, this may be a read error. V and J are TRBV4-3 and TRBJ1-6; D gene unclear. The CDR3 runs 16 residues. Germline lookup yields CDR1 LGHNA and CDR2 YSLEER. The CDR3 DNA reads as TGCGTCAGCAGCCGACGGGCGACGGCGGGGAATTCACCCCTCCACTTT. This codes for CVSSRRATAGNSPLHF.

This clonotype was detected only once. The V and J genes are TRBV4-3 and TRBJ2-5; 8 bases fit TRBD1. After removal of 4 bases from V and 11 bases from J, the junction contained 15 bases not matched to a gene. The CDR3 loop spans 15 amino acids. Germline V gene sequence: CDR1 LGHNA, CDR2 YSLEER. The CDR3 region has the DNA TGCGCCAGCAGCCGGTCCGGGACAGGAGGACATAAGCAGTACTTC. Translated, it gives CASSRSGTGGHKQYF.

Only one count was recorded for this clonotype. The J gene is TRBJ2-3, the V gene TRBV7-9; D is unresolved. This CDR3 has 12 amino acids. Trimming cost V 5 bases and J 7 bases, with 10 bases left between them. CDR1 SEHNR and CDR2 FQNEAQ come from the germline V gene (reference sequence). CDR3 protein: CASSDALNTQYF. The CDR3 coding sequence is TGTGCCAGCAGCGACGCTCTCAATACGCAGTATTTT.

The chain recombines TRBV6-2 or TRBV6-3 with TRBJ2-7; a possible D gene is TRBD2 (5 bases). The CDR3 sequence is 15 residues long. Germline lookup yields CDR1 MNHEY and CDR2 SVGEGT. Deletions cut 4 bases from V and 3 bases from J, with 16 bases between. The CDR3 loop reads CASSSHEGLFYEQYF. The CDR3 coding sequence is TGTGCCAGCAGTTCCCATGAGGGTCTCTTCTACGAGCAGTACTTC.

The gene calls are TRBV7-8 and TRBJ2-6; tentatively, D is TRBD1 (6 bases). Trimming shortened V by 8 bases and J by 0 bases, and 20 bases separated the two germline ends. Looked up from germline, CDR1 is SGHVS and CDR2 is FQNEAQ. This CDR3 spans 18 amino acids. The CDR3 loop reads CASGTPRTDSSGANVLTF. In nucleotides, the CDR3 is TGTGCCAGCGGAACCCCCCGGACAGACAGCTCTGGGGCCAACGTCCTGACTTTC.

This clonotype appeared many times. V and J are TRBV29-1 and TRBJ1-2, with 11 bases aligning to TRBD1. V shed 4 bases, J shed 10 bases, and the junction held 2 bases outside the gene matches. The CDR3 covers 11 residues. The germline V gene encodes CDR1 SQVTM and CDR2 ANQGSEA. CDR3 coding DNA: TGCAGCGTTGGGACAGGGGGCGTCTACACCTTC. Protein: CSVGTGGVYTF. Filled out from reference TRBV29-1 and TRBJ1-2, the complete variable domain reads SAVISQKPSRDICQRGTSLTIQCQVDSQVTMMFWYRQQPGQSLTLIATANQGSEATYESGFVIDKFPISRPNLTFSTLTVSNMSPEDSSIYLCSVGTGGVYTFGSGTRLTVV.

The chain combines TRBV27 with TRBJ2-3; TRBD1 matches 8 bases. V lost 7 bases and J lost 1; bases outside the gene matches: 4. CDR1 and CDR2 from the germline V gene are MNHEY and SMNVEV (reference sequence). The CDR3 covers 14 residues. The CDR3, as DNA: TGTGCCAGCACCACAGGGGGGCGCACAGATACGCAGTATTTT. This sequence encodes CASTTGGRTDTQYF.

This chain uses TRBV20-1 with TRBJ2-5; TRBD2 aligns across 11 bases. Germline values: CDR1 DFQATT, CDR2 SNEGSKA (reference sequence). Trimming cost V 8 bases and J 7 bases; bases outside gene matches: 12. The CDR3 is 14 amino acids. The CDR3 sequence: CSKERTSGGGTQYF. For the CDR3, the DNA is TGCAGTAAGGAGCGTACTAGCGGGGGCGGGACCCAGTACTTC.

The rearrangement uses TRBV12-3 or TRBV12-4 and TRBJ2-5; D not certain. The end of the DNA aligns better with TRBJ2-7, so the J call may be wrong. This CDR3 is 13 amino acids long. CDR3 bases: TGTGCCAGCAGTCTAGTCAATACCTACGAGCAGTACTTC. Protein: CASSLVNTYEQYF.

The chain joins TRBV11-2 to TRBJ1-6; D unresolved. V dropped 2 bases and J dropped 7 bases, with 18 bases sitting between them. CDR1 is SGHAT and CDR2 is FQNNGV in the germline V gene. The CDR3 spans 17 residues. The CDR3 DNA sequence: TGTGCCAGCAGCTTAAATAGATGGACCGGCGGGAATTCACCCCTCCACTTT. Its protein is CASSLNRWTGGNSPLHF. Based on the CDR3 plus reference TRBV11-2 and TRBJ1-6, the full variable domain is EAGVAQSPRYKIIEKRQSVAFWCNPISGHATLYWYQQILGQGPKLLIQFQNNGVVDDSQLPKDRFSAERLKGVDSTLKIQPAKLEDSAVYLCASSLNRWTGGNSPLHFGNGTRLTVT.

The genes are TRBV20-1 and TRBJ2-1; maybe TRBD2 (6 bases). Germline values: CDR1 DFQATT, CDR2 SNEGSKA (reference sequence). Trimming pared 6 bases from V and 15 bases from J, leaving 18 bases between. The CDR3 sequence is 11 residues long. The CDR3 loop is CSAPTGLLLFF. The CDR3 DNA reads TGCAGTGCCCCGACGGGACTTCTTCTGTTCTTC.

The J gene is TRBJ2-1, the V gene TRBV7-2, with a weak D call TRBD2 (5 bases). The CDR3 sequence is 15 residues long. Trimming stripped 5 bases from V and 2 bases from J, with 13 bases between. Germline V gene lookup returns CDR1 SGHTA and CDR2 FQGNSA. The CDR3: CASSRTTGAYNEQFF. The CDR3 DNA reads TGTGCCAGCAGCCGGACCACCGGGGCCTACAATGAGCAGTTCTTC. Full variable domain (outside the CDR3, taken from reference TRBV7-2 and TRBJ2-1): GAGVSQSPSNKVTEKGKDVELRCDPISGHTALYWYRQSLGQGLEFLIYFQGNSAPDKSGLPSDRFSAERTGGSVSTLTIQRTQQEDSAVYLCASSRTTGAYNEQFFGPGTRLTVL.

This clonotype was detected a few times. The rearrangement uses TRBV2 and TRBJ1-6, with TRBD1 identical over 8 bases. Germline V gene sequence: CDR1 SNHLY, CDR2 FYNNEI. The CDR3 runs 14 residues. After removal of 6 bases from V and 10 bases from J, the junction contained 8 bases not matched to a gene. CDR3 sequence: CASRKTGVRSPLHF. The DNA for the CDR3 is TGTGCCAGCAGAAAGACAGGGGTTAGATCACCCCTCCACTTT.

This clonotype was seen more than once but under ten times. V is TRBV13 and J is TRBJ2-1; the D call may be TRBD1 or TRBD2 (6 bases each). Germline V lookup: CDR1 PRHDT, CDR2 FYEKMQ (reference sequence). V shed 5 bases and J shed 6 bases, with 11 bases lying between them. This CDR3 comprises 13 residues. CDR3 residues: CASSGGPPNEQFF. CDR3 DNA: TGTGCCAGCAGCGGGGGGCCCCCCAATGAGCAGTTCTTC.

The CDR3 region is CASSLEQQYSYEQYF. The CDR3 DNA sequence: TGTGCCAGCAGCTTAGAACAGCAATACTCCTACGAGCAGTACTTC. The chain combines TRBV7-2 with TRBJ2-7; D uncertain. V dropped 1 base and J dropped 0 bases, with 10 bases sitting between them. The CDR3 length is 15 residues. Germline values: CDR1 SGHTA, CDR2 FQGNSA.

In its sample, this clonotype was seen a few times. The chain has TRBV6-2 or TRBV6-3 and TRBJ2-7, with D perhaps being TRBD1 or TRBD2 (5 bases each). Germline CDR1 reads MNHEY; CDR2 reads SVGEGT. The CDR3 length is 16 residues. Between the trimmed V and J ends, which lost 6 bases and 5 bases, there was a span of 23 bases. CDR3 DNA: TGTGCCAGCAGCCCTACGATGGGGGAGACCAGCGACGAGCAGTACTTC. The encoded protein is CASSPTMGETSDEQYF.